A selection of T cell receptor beta chains follows, all from one sample in a study of cytomegalovirus exposure and HLA in healthy donors. The assay was immunoSEQ multiplex PCR, and TCRdb's table has in-frame clones only and misses some. Of about 180,000 clones in the sample, 70% to 85% were seen once. The sample taken for sequencing was PBMCs. The receptors derive from a woman between 35 and 50 years old in good health and CMV-seronegative. Each CDR3 is given with its conserved first and last residue. The D gene is left open where the match is weak. Size values are once, few and many counts, or a class for expanded clones, and some rows have none.

J: TRBJ2-5
V: TRBV12-5
size: .
D: TRBD1
CDR3: CASGLWGQVQETQYF
DNA: TGTGCTAGTGGTTTGTGGGGACAGGTTCAAGAGACCCAGTACTTC

J: TRBJ1-2
V: TRBV5-4
size: .
D: .
CDR3: CASSLPQGGWDYGYTF
DNA: TGTGCCAGCAGCTTGCCCCAGGGCGGTTGGGACTATGGCTACACCTTC

J: TRBJ2-1
V: TRBV27
size: few
D: .
CDR3: CASSSLGRDEQFF
DNA: TGTGCCAGCTCCAGCCTAGGCCGAGATGAGCAGTTCTTC

J: TRBJ2-3
V: TRBV6-4
size: .
D: TRBD2
CDR3: CASSDSEAGGVTQYF
DNA: TGTGCCAGCAGTGACTCGGAAGCGGGAGGGGTTACGCAGTATTTT

J: TRBJ2-1
V: TRBV27
size: once
D: .
CDR3: CATKRGTPSYNEQFF
DNA: TGTGCCACAAAAAGGGGGACACCCTCCTACAATGAGCAGTTCTTC

J: TRBJ1-1
V: TRBV5-6
size: few
D: .
CDR3: CASSLEARQNTEAFF
DNA: TGTGCCAGCAGCTTGGAGGCCAGGCAGAACACTGAAGCTTTCTTT

J: TRBJ1-1
V: TRBV30
size: .
D: .
CDR3: CAWSARVVDTEAFF
DNA: TGTGCCTGGAGCGCCCGGGTGGTGGACACTGAAGCTTTCTTT

J: TRBJ1-2
V: TRBV15
size: .
D: .
CDR3: CATSRVDRNYGYTF
DNA: TGTGCCACCAGCAGAGTCGACAGAAACTATGGCTACACCTTC

J: TRBJ1-1
V: TRBV19
size: .
D: .
CDR3: CASSILGAPRGAFF
DNA: TGTGCCAGTAGTATTCTAGGGGCTCCCCGGGGGGCTTTCTTT

J: TRBJ1-2
V: TRBV10-3
size: .
D: .
CDR3: CAIGGPGDYGYTF
DNA: TGTGCCATCGGTGGACCAGGGGATTATGGCTACACCTTC

J: TRBJ2-1
V: TRBV6-5
size: .
D: TRBD2
CDR3: CASSPLAGGEYEQFF
DNA: TGTGCCAGCAGTCCGCTAGCGGGAGGGGAGTATGAGCAGTTCTTC

J: TRBJ1-5
V: TRBV19
size: .
D: .
CDR3: CASNHGGRNSNQPQHF
DNA: TGTGCCAGCAACCATGGGGGGAGGAACAGCAATCAGCCCCAGCATTTT

J: TRBJ2-7
V: TRBV6-5
size: .
D: .
CDR3: CASSYPGRDGYEQYF
DNA: TGTGCCAGCAGTTACCCGGGGCGGGATGGCTACGAGCAGTACTTC

J: TRBJ1-5
V: TRBV6-5
size: .
D: .
CDR3: CASSYSGPGNQPQHF
DNA: TGTGCCAGCAGTTACTCGGGCCCAGGCAATCAGCCCCAGCATTTT

J: TRBJ2-5
V: TRBV7-2
size: .
D: TRBD2
CDR3: CASSLTSDRFETQYF
DNA: TGTGCCAGCAGCTTAACTAGCGATAGGTTCGAGACCCAGTACTTC